Listed below are T cell receptor beta chains from one sample, sequenced in a study of shared T cell receptors in the human thymus. Here immunoSEQ multiplex PCR was the method, and the copy in TCRdb shows in-frame clones only, minus some. The profile covers about 380,000 clones, with approximately 95% appearing a single time and roughly 0.02% taken by the ten largest. Input material: thymocytes. All receptors come from a human donor. The CDR3 runs from the conserved cysteine through the conserved F or W. Each record gives: V gene, D gene, clone size, J gene, CDR3 protein, CDR3 DNA. D genes are given only for firm matches. Size is omitted from some rows. Given values are once, few, many or a class for expanded clones.

V gene: TRBV6-5; D gene: NA; clone size: once; J gene: TRBJ2-7; CDR3 protein: CASSPWAGKAEQYF; CDR3 DNA: TGTGCCAGCAGTCCCTGGGCCGGCAAAGCCGAGCAGTACTTC
V gene: TRBV18; D gene: NA; clone size: NA; J gene: TRBJ2-5; CDR3 protein: CASSLRRKETQYF; CDR3 DNA: TGTGCCAGCTCACTACGGAGGAAGGAGACCCAGTACTTC
V gene: TRBV5-6; D gene: TRBD2; clone size: NA; J gene: TRBJ2-7; CDR3 protein: CASSSHFGTSYEQYF; CDR3 DNA: TGTGCCAGCAGCTCTCATTTCGGGACTAGCTACGAGCAGTACTTC
V gene: TRBV28; D gene: TRBD1; clone size: NA; J gene: TRBJ2-7; CDR3 protein: CASSTGTGDHEQYF; CDR3 DNA: TGTGCCAGCAGTACCGGGACAGGGGACCACGAGCAGTACTTC
V gene: TRBV5-6; D gene: NA; clone size: NA; J gene: TRBJ2-1; CDR3 protein: CASSLAKVLGSCNEQFF; CDR3 DNA: TGTGCCAGCAGCTTGGCCAAGGTTTTAGGGTCCTGCAATGAGCAGTTCTTC
V gene: TRBV5-6; D gene: NA; clone size: NA; J gene: TRBJ1-6; CDR3 protein: CASSLPQGLNNSPLHF; CDR3 DNA: TGTGCCAGCAGCTTGCCACAGGGACTTAATAATTCACCCCTCCACTTT
V gene: TRBV2; D gene: NA; clone size: NA; J gene: TRBJ2-7; CDR3 protein: CASRYRAAVLRQYF; CDR3 DNA: TGTGCCAGCAGATACAGGGCGGCGGTATTGAGGCAGTACTTC
V gene: TRBV28; D gene: NA; clone size: NA; J gene: TRBJ1-2; CDR3 protein: CASSLWGGLNYGYTF; CDR3 DNA: TGTGCCAGCAGTTTATGGGGGGGACTCAACTATGGCTACACCTTC
V gene: TRBV15; D gene: NA; clone size: NA; J gene: TRBJ2-4; CDR3 protein: CATSRDQIPKNIQYF; CDR3 DNA: TGTGCCACCAGCAGGGATCAAATCCCTAAAAACATTCAGTACTTC
V gene: TRBV2; D gene: NA; clone size: NA; J gene: TRBJ2-5; CDR3 protein: CAVPGGPQETQYF; CDR3 DNA: TGTGCCGTCCCGGGGGGCCCTCAAGAGACCCAGTACTTC
V gene: TRBV4-1; D gene: TRBD2; clone size: NA; J gene: TRBJ2-3; CDR3 protein: CASSVRLAATDTQYF; CDR3 DNA: TGCGCCAGCAGCGTCAGACTAGCGGCAACAGATACGCAGTATTTT
V gene: TRBV5-6; D gene: NA; clone size: once; J gene: TRBJ1-4; CDR3 protein: CASTPSAGREEKLFF; CDR3 DNA: TGTGCCAGCACCCCGTCGGCAGGTCGGGAAGAAAAACTGTTTTTT
V gene: TRBV5-6; D gene: TRBD2; clone size: NA; J gene: TRBJ2-7; CDR3 protein: CASSFPPGLASPYEQYF; CDR3 DNA: TGTGCCAGCAGCTTCCCCCCCGGACTAGCGAGTCCCTACGAGCAGTACTTC
V gene: TRBV13; D gene: TRBD1; clone size: NA; J gene: TRBJ2-4; CDR3 protein: CASSLIQGTKNIQYF; CDR3 DNA: TGTGCCAGCAGCTTAATACAGGGGACCAAAAACATTCAGTACTTC
V gene: TRBV27; D gene: NA; clone size: NA; J gene: TRBJ2-1; CDR3 protein: CASRSFGTHNEQFF; CDR3 DNA: TGTGCCAGCAGGTCTTTTGGCACGCACAATGAGCAGTTCTTC
V gene: TRBV4-1; D gene: NA; clone size: NA; J gene: TRBJ2-1; CDR3 protein: CASSQPLQSSYNEQFF; CDR3 DNA: TGCGCCAGCAGCCAGCCCCTACAGAGCTCCTACAATGAGCAGTTCTTC
V gene: TRBV6-5; D gene: NA; clone size: NA; J gene: TRBJ2-1; CDR3 protein: CASSPSDWLRQFF; CDR3 DNA: TGTGCCAGCAGTCCCTCGGACTGGCTGAGGCAGTTCTTC
V gene: TRBV7-2; D gene: TRBD1; clone size: NA; J gene: TRBJ1-2; CDR3 protein: CASSSRTGNLYGYTF; CDR3 DNA: TGTGCCAGCAGCTCCCGGACAGGGAATCTTTATGGCTACACCTTC
V gene: TRBV11-2; D gene: NA; clone size: NA; J gene: TRBJ1-5; CDR3 protein: CASSLGSRYSNQPQHF; CDR3 DNA: TGTGCCAGCAGCTTGGGGTCGAGGTATAGCAATCAGCCCCAGCATTTT
V gene: TRBV28; D gene: TRBD1; clone size: NA; J gene: TRBJ1-2; CDR3 protein: CASSLKQGANGYTF; CDR3 DNA: TGTGCCAGCAGTTTGAAACAGGGGGCAAACGGCTACACCTTC
V gene: TRBV28; D gene: NA; clone size: NA; J gene: TRBJ1-6; CDR3 protein: CASTPWRTVSSYNSPLHF; CDR3 DNA: TGTGCCAGCACCCCATGGAGGACAGTGAGCTCCTATAATTCACCCCTCCACTTT
V gene: TRBV27; D gene: TRBD2; clone size: NA; J gene: TRBJ2-5; CDR3 protein: CASSLWGGEMETQYF; CDR3 DNA: TGTGCCAGCAGTTTGTGGGGGGGAGAGATGGAGACCCAGTACTTC
V gene: TRBV11-2; D gene: TRBD2; clone size: NA; J gene: TRBJ2-1; CDR3 protein: CASSPGTSPYNEQFF; CDR3 DNA: TGTGCCAGCAGCCCTGGGACTAGCCCTTACAATGAGCAGTTCTTC
V gene: TRBV27; D gene: NA; clone size: once; J gene: TRBJ1-1; CDR3 protein: CASSFYYFRGTEAFF; CDR3 DNA: TGTGCCAGCAGTTTCTATTATTTTCGGGGCACTGAAGCTTTCTTT
V gene: TRBV27; D gene: TRBD2; clone size: NA; J gene: TRBJ2-7; CDR3 protein: CASSPRGLAGSSYEQYF; CDR3 DNA: TGTGCCAGCAGTCCAAGGGGACTAGCGGGATCCTCCTACGAGCAGTACTTC
V gene: TRBV4-2; D gene: TRBD2; clone size: NA; J gene: TRBJ2-7; CDR3 protein: CASSREFSGRTAEQYF; CDR3 DNA: TGTGCCAGCAGCCGGGAGTTTAGCGGGAGAACGGCCGAGCAGTACTTC
V gene: TRBV14; D gene: TRBD2; clone size: NA; J gene: TRBJ2-3; CDR3 protein: CASSQGLAGSTDTQYF; CDR3 DNA: TGTGCCAGCAGCCAAGGACTAGCGGGGAGCACAGATACGCAGTATTTT
V gene: TRBV16; D gene: TRBD1; clone size: NA; J gene: TRBJ1-2; CDR3 protein: CASSRDRSPIYGYTF; CDR3 DNA: TGTGCCAGCAGCAGGGACAGGAGCCCGATATATGGCTACACCTTC
V gene: TRBV4-1; D gene: NA; clone size: NA; J gene: TRBJ2-1; CDR3 protein: CASSPRTARHGGEEYNEQFF; CDR3 DNA: TGCGCCAGCAGCCCGCGGACCGCAAGGCACGGCGGCGAAGAATACAATGAGCAGTTCTTC
V gene: TRBV6-5; D gene: NA; clone size: NA; J gene: TRBJ1-3; CDR3 protein: CASSYGREIPGNTIYF; CDR3 DNA: TGTGCCAGCAGTTACGGTCGGGAAATTCCTGGAAACACCATATATTTT
V gene: TRBV27; D gene: NA; clone size: NA; J gene: TRBJ2-5; CDR3 protein: CASPKETQYF; CDR3 DNA: TGTGCCAGCCCTAAAGAGACCCAGTACTTC
V gene: TRBV27; D gene: TRBD2; clone size: NA; J gene: TRBJ2-5; CDR3 protein: CASGTSGAETQYF; CDR3 DNA: TGTGCCAGCGGGACTAGCGGGGCGGAGACCCAGTACTTC
V gene: TRBV11-2; D gene: NA; clone size: NA; J gene: TRBJ2-1; CDR3 protein: CASSLGEPSYNEQFF; CDR3 DNA: TGTGCCAGCAGCTTAGGTGAGCCCTCCTACAATGAGCAGTTCTTC
V gene: TRBV11-2; D gene: TRBD1; clone size: NA; J gene: TRBJ1-1; CDR3 protein: CASSLVEGARCWDTEAFF; CDR3 DNA: TGTGCCAGCAGCTTAGTGGAGGGGGCGCGGTGTTGGGACACTGAAGCTTTCTTT
V gene: TRBV15; D gene: TRBD2; clone size: NA; J gene: TRBJ2-3; CDR3 protein: CATSRSLAGPGDTQYF; CDR3 DNA: TGTGCCACCAGCAGATCCCTAGCGGGACCAGGGGATACGCAGTATTTT
V gene: TRBV4-1; D gene: NA; clone size: NA; J gene: TRBJ2-7; CDR3 protein: CASSQEATSLGQYF; CDR3 DNA: TGCGCCAGCAGCCAAGAAGCTACGAGTCTGGGCCAGTACTTC
V gene: TRBV29-1; D gene: NA; clone size: NA; J gene: TRBJ2-3; CDR3 protein: CSVAWGSTDTQYF; CDR3 DNA: TGCAGCGTTGCGTGGGGAAGCACAGATACGCAGTATTTT